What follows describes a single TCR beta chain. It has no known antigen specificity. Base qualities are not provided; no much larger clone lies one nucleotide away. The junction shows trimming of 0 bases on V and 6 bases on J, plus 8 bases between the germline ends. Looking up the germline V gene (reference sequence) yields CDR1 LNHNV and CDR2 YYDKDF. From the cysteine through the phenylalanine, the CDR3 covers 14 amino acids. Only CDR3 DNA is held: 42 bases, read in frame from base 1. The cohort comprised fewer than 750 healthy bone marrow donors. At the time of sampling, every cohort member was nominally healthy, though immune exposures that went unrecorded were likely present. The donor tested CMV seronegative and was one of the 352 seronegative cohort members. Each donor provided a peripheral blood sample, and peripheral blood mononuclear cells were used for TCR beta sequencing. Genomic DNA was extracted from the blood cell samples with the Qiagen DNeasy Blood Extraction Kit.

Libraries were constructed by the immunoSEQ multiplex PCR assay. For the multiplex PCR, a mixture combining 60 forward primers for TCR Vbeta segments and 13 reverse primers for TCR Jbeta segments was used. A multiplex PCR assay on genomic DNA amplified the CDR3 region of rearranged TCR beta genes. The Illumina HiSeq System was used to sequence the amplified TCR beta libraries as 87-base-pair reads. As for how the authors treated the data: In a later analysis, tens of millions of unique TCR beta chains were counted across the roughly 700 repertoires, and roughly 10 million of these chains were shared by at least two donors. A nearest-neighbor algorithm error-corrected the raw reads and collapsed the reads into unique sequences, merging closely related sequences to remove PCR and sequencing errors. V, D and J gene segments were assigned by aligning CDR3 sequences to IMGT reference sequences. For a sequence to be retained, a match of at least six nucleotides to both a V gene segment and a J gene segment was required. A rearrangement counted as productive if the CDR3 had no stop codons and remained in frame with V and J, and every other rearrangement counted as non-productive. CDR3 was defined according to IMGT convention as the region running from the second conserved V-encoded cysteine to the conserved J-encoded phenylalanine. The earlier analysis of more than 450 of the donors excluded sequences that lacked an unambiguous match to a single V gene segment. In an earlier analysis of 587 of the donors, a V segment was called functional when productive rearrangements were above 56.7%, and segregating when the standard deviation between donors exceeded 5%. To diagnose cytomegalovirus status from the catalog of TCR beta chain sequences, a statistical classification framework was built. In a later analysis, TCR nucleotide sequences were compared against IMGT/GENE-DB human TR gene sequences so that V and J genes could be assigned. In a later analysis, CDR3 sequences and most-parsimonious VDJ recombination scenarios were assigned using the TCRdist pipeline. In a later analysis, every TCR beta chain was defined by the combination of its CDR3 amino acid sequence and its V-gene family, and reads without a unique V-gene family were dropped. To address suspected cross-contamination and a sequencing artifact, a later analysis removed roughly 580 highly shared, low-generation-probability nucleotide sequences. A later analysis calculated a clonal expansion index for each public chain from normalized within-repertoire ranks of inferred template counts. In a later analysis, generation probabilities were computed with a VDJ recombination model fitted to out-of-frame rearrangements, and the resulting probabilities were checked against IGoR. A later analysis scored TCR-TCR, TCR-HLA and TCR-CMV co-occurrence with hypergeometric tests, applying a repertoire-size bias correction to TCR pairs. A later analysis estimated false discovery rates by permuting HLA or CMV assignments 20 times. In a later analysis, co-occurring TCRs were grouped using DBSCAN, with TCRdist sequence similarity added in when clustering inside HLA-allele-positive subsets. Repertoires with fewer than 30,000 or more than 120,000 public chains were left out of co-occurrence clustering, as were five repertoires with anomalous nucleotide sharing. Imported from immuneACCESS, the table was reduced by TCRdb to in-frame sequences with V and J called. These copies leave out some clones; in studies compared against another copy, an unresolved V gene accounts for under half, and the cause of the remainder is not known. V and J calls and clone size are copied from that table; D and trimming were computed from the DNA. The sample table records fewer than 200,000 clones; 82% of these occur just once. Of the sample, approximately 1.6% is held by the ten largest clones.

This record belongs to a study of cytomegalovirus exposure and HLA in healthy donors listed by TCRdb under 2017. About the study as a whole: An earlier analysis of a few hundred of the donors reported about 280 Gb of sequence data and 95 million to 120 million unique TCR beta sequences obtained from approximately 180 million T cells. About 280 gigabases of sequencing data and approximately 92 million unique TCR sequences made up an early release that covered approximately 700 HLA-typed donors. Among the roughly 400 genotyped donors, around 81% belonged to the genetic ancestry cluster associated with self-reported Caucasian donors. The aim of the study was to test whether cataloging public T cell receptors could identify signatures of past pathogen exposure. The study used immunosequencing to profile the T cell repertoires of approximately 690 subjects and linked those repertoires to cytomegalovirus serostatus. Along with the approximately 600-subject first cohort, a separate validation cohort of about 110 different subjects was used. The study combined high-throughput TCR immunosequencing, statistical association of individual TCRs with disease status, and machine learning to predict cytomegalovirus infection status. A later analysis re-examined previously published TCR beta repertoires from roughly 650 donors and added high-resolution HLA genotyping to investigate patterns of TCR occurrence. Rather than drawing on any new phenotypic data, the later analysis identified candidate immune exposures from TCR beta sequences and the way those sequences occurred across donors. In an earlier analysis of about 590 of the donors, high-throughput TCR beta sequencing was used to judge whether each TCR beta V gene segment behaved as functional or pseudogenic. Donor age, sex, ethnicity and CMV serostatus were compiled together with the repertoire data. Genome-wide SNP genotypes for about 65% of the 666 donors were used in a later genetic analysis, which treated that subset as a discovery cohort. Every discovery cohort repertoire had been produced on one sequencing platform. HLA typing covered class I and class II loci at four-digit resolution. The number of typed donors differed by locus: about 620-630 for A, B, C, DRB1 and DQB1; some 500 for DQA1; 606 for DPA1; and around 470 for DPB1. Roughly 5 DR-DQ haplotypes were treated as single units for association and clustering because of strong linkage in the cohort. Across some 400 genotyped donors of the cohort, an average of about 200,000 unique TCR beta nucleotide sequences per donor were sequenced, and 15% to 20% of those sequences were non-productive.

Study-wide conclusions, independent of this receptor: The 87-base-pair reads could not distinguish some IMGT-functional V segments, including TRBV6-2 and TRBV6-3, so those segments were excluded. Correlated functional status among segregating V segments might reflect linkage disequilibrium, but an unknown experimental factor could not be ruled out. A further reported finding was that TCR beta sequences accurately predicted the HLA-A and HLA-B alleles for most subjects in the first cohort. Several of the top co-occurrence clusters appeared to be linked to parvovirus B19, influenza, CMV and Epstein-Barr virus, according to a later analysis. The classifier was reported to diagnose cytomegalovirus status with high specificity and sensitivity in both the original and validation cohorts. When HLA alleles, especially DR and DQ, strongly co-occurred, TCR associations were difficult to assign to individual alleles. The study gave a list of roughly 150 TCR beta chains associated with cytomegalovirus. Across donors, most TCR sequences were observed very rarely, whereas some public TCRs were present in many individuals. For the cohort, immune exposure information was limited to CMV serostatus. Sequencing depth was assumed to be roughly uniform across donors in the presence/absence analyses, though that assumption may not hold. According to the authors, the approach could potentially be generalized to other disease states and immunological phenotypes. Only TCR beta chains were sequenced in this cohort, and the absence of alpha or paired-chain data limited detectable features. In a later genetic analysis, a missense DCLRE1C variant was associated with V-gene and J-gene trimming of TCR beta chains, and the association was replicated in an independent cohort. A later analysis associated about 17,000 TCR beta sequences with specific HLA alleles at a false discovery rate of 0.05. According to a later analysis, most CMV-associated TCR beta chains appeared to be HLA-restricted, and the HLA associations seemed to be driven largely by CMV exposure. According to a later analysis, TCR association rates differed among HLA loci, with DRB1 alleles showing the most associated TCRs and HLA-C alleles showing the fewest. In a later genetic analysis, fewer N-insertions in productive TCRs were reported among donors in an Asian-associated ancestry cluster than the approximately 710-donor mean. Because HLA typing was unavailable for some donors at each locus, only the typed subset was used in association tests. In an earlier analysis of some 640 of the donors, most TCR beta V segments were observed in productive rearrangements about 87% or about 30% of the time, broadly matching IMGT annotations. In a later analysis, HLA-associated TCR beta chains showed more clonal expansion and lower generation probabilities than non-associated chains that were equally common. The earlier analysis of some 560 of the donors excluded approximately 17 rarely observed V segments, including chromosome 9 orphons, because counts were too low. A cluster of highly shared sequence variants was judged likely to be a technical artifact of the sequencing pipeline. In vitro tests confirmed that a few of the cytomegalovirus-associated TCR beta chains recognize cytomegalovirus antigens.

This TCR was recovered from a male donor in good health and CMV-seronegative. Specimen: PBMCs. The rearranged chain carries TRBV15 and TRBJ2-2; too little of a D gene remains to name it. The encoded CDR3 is CATSRDHFSGELFF. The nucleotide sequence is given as TGTGCCACCAGCAGAGATCATTTTTCCGGGGAGCTGTTTTTT.